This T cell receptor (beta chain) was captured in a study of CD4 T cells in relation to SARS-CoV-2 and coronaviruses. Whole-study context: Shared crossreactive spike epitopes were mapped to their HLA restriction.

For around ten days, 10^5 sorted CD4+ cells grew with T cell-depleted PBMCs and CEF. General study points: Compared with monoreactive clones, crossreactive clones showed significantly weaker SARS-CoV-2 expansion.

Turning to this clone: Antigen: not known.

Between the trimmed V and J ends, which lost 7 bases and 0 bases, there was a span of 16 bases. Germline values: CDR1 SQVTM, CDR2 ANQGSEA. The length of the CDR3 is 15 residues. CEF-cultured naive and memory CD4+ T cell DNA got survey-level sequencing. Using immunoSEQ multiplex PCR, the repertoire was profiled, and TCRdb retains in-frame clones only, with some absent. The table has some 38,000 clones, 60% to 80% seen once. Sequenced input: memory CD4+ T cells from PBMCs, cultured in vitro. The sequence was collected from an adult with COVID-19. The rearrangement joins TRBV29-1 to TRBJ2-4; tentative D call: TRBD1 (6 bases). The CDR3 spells CSAATGPIAKNIQYF. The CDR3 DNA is TGCAGCGCCGCTACAGGGCCGATAGCCAAAAACATTCAGTACTTC. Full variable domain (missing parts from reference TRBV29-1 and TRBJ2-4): SAVISQKPSRDICQRGTSLTIQCQVDSQVTMMFWYRQQPGQSLTLIATANQGSEATYESGFVIDKFPISRPNLTFSTLTVSNMSPEDSSIYLCSAATGPIAKNIQYFGAGTRLSVL.